This T cell receptor (beta chain) was observed in a study of T cell responses to AZD1222 COVID-19 vaccine. The table came from immunoSEQ multiplex PCR; TCRdb's copy has only in-frame clones and leaves some out. The sample holds fewer than 120,000 clones, roughly 92% seen once. Germline V gene sequence: CDR1 KGHDR, CDR2 SFDVKD. Trimming took off 4 bases at V and 6 bases at J, with 9 bases between the two ends. The CDR3 runs 13 residues. The starting material was peripheral blood, obtained 28 days after the second AZD1222 dose. V usage is TRBV24-1 and J usage is TRBJ1-5; D remains ambiguous. The origin of this receptor is an adult who received the AZD1222 COVID-19 vaccine. The CDR3 loop reads CATSDRTSQPQHF. DNA for the CDR3: TGTGCCACCAGTGACAGAACCAGTCAGCCCCAGCATTTT.